Listed here are 30 T cell receptor beta chains from one sample, sequenced in a study of CD8+ T cells in alopecia areata. The treatment is: oral pan-JAK inhibitor, 5-10 mg twice daily. RNA, once extracted, was reverse transcribed into cDNA for use as the sequencing template. This table comes from immunoSEQ multiplex PCR, and its TCRdb copy is limited to in-frame clones, with some not included. This table holds roughly 120,000 clones, 58% found once. The sequencing used CD8+ T cells sorted from blood, collected at week 4, from a patient treated with tofacitinib. The receptors derive from a human donor with alopecia areata.

This clone occurred once. The chain links TRBV5-1 to TRBJ2-7; D is unclear. The CDR3 runs 13 residues. V was clipped by 2 bases and J by 2 bases, with 8 bases between them. Germline CDR1 SGHRS, CDR2 YFSETQ. The CDR3 is CASSFSGTYEQYF. The CDR3 DNA sequence: TGCGCCAGCAGCTTTTCCGGAACCTACGAGCAGTACTTC.

A few counts support this clone. J is TRBJ1-1 and V is TRBV30, with D hard to call. V was cut by 0 bases and J by 1 base, with 6 bases left in between. This CDR3 comprises 13 residues. Germline CDR1 GTSNPN, CDR2 SVGIG (reference sequence). CDR3 sequence reads: CAWSVRANTEAFF. In DNA form, the CDR3 reads TGTGCCTGGAGTGTAAGGGCGAACACTGAAGCTTTCTTT.

There are a few counts of this clone. The chain couples TRBV11-2 to TRBJ2-3; weak D call: TRBD2 (6 bases). This CDR3 region has 12 residues. CDR1 and CDR2 from the germline V gene are SGHAT and FQNNGV. The V and J ends lost 6 bases and 9 bases respectively, with 13 bases between them. CDR3 protein: CASSSGTWTQYF. The CDR3 region has the DNA TGTGCCAGCAGTTCAGGGACTTGGACGCAGTATTTT.

This clone appeared a few times. The chain uses TRBV29-1 and TRBJ2-1, with D unclear. Germline CDR1 and CDR2: SQVTM and ANQGSEA. The CDR3 extends over 13 amino acids. The V and J ends lost 4 bases and 7 bases respectively, with 14 bases between them. CDR3 bases: TGCAGCGTTGCAGCGAGTGAACGGAATGAGCAGTTCTTC. This gives the protein CSVAASERNEQFF.

This chain connects TRBV29-1 to TRBJ1-1, with D unclear. The germline gives CDR1 SQVTM, CDR2 ANQGSEA. The germline V and J ends were trimmed by 4 bases and 6 bases, with 12 bases remaining between them. The CDR3 covers 12 residues. The CDR3 sequence is CSVGPGPSEAFF. CDR3 in DNA: TGCAGCGTTGGACCAGGACCGTCTGAAGCTTTCTTT.

The chain has TRBV19 and TRBJ2-7; D is perhaps TRBD2 (6 bases). Germline V gene lookup returns CDR1 LNHDA and CDR2 SQIVND (reference sequence). This CDR3 region has 12 residues. V lost 3 bases, J lost 5 bases, and 8 bases lay in between. The CDR3 coding sequence is TGTGCCAGTAGTATTTGGGAGGACGAGCAGTACTTC. Translation gives CASSIWEDEQYF.

The chain uses TRBV15 and TRBJ1-1; D gene uncertain. The germline CDR1 and CDR2 sequences are LNHNV and YYDKDF (reference sequence). This CDR3 has 12 amino acids. Trimming took off 2 bases at V and 9 bases at J, with 10 bases between the two ends. In DNA, the CDR3 is TGTGCCACCAGCAGAACGGAGTCCCAAGCTTTCTTT. Translated: CATSRTESQAFF.

This clone was counted only a few times. The chain recombines TRBV30 with TRBJ2-1; D remains unclear. V was cut by 5 bases and J by 2 bases, with 7 bases left in between. Germline V CDR1 and CDR2: GTSNPN, SVGIG (reference sequence). The CDR3 consists of 12 residues. CDR3 nucleotide sequence: TGTGCCTGGGACGCCGCCTACAATGAGCAGTTCTTC. Translating gives CAWDAAYNEQFF.

This clone came up a few times. The J gene is TRBJ1-1, the V gene TRBV29-1; D is uncertain. Trimming took 4 bases from V and 8 from J, leaving 8 bases between them. The germline V gene has CDR1 SQVTM and CDR2 ANQGSEA. This CDR3 has 10 residues. The CDR3 loop is CSVAGNEAFF. CDR3 DNA sequence: TGCAGCGTTGCCGGGAACGAAGCTTTCTTT.

The chain has TRBV15 and TRBJ1-2, with D unclear. The CDR3 is 14 amino acids. Germline V lookup: CDR1 LNHNV, CDR2 YYDKDF (reference sequence). The V and J ends lost 2 bases and 2 bases respectively, with 9 bases between them. CDR3 sequence: CATSRYERNYGYTF. The CDR3, as DNA: TGTGCCACCAGCAGATATGAGAGGAACTATGGCTACACCTTC.

V is TRBV28 and J is TRBJ2-2, with D unresolved. The CDR3 spans 15 residues. The V end lost 6 bases, the J end lost 2 bases, and 13 bases lay between the germline ends. CDR1 is MDHEN, CDR2 SYDVKM, per germline. The CDR3 sequence is CASRTSSSNTGELFF. CDR3 coding DNA: TGTGCCAGCAGAACCTCCAGCAGTAACACCGGGGAGCTGTTTTTT.

The rearrangement joins TRBV30 to TRBJ1-6; D call uncertain. The CDR3 sequence is 14 residues long. The V end lost 2 bases, the J end lost 8 bases, and 13 bases lay between the germline ends. Germline-derived CDR1 and CDR2 are GTSNPN and SVGIG (reference sequence). CDR3 amino acids: CAWSPPRGYSPLHF. The CDR3, as DNA: TGTGCCTGGAGTCCCCCTCGTGGCTATTCACCCCTCCACTTT.

The chain is built from TRBV4-1 and TRBJ1-6; 10 bases line up with TRBD1. The CDR3 runs 19 residues. Germline CDR1 reads MGHRA; CDR2 reads YSYEKL. V was clipped by 0 bases and J by 2 bases; unmatched bases: 7. This CDR3 is CASSQETGTGVTYNSPLHF. The CDR3 DNA is TGCGCCAGCAGCCAAGAGACCGGGACAGGGGTCACCTATAATTCACCCCTCCACTTT.

The V call is TRBV27, the J call TRBJ2-3; TRBD2 might be the D (6 bases). Looked up from germline, CDR1 is MNHEY and CDR2 is SMNVEV (reference sequence). The CDR3 has 15 amino acids. Trimming stripped 8 bases from V and 4 bases from J, with 19 bases between. CDR3 coding DNA: TGTGCCAGCGCTTTGTTTGAGTCGGGAGCAGATACGCAGTATTTT. It is translated as CASALFESGADTQYF.

The chain links TRBV30 to TRBJ1-5; 9 bases match TRBD1. The J call is in doubt because the DNA end fits TRBJ2-3 better. The germline gives CDR1 GTSNPN, CDR2 SVGIG (reference sequence). This CDR3 is built from 14 residues. CDR3 sequence: CAWSVGQGGQPQYF. Here the CDR3 DNA reads TGTGCCTGGAGTGTGGGACAGGGTGGTCAGCCCCAGTATTTT.

V and J are TRBV30 and TRBJ2-5; 10 nucleotides agree with TRBD2. Trimming took 2 bases from V and 7 from J; bases not matched to a gene: 13. CDR1 is GTSNPN, CDR2 SVGIG, per germline (reference sequence). The CDR3 extends over 16 amino acids. Here the CDR3 DNA reads TGTGCCTGGAGTATTATGGAGCGGGGGGGCCTCGGGACCCAGTACTTC. This gives the protein CAWSIMERGGLGTQYF.

A few counts support this clone. The J gene is TRBJ2-5, the V gene TRBV4-1; D unclear. This CDR3 contains 12 residues. Per the germline V gene, CDR1 is MGHRA and CDR2 is YSYEKL. V lost 4 bases and J lost 4, with 7 bases in between. The CDR3 DNA reads as TGCGCCAGCAGCCGTACTGGAGAGACCCAGTACTTC. This sequence encodes CASSRTGETQYF.

The chain couples TRBV29-1 to TRBJ1-1; 7 nucleotides align to TRBD1. With 3 bases clipped from V and 7 bases from J, the junction kept 8 bases outside the gene matches. Germline-derived CDR1 and CDR2 are SQVTM and ANQGSEA. CDR3 length: 13 amino acids. The CDR3 nucleotides read TGCAGCGTTGAGGTTCAGGGGGGGCTTGAAGCTTTCTTT. Residues: CSVEVQGGLEAFF. The entire variable domain, with the rest obtained from reference TRBV29-1 and TRBJ1-1, is as follows: SAVISQKPSRDICQRGTSLTIQCQVDSQVTMMFWYRQQPGQSLTLIATANQGSEATYESGFVIDKFPISRPNLTFSTLTVSNMSPEDSSIYLCSVEVQGGLEAFFGQGTRLTVV.

The chain employs TRBV4-3 and TRBJ2-7; D uncertain. The V and J ends lost 0 bases and 3 bases respectively, with 9 bases between them. Germline lookup yields CDR1 LGHNA and CDR2 YSLEER. The CDR3 totals 14 residues. In DNA form, the CDR3 reads TGCGCCAGCAGCCAAGATCCCTCTAACTACGAGCAGTACTTC. It encodes CASSQDPSNYEQYF.

This rearrangement joins TRBV29-1 to TRBJ2-5, with D possibly being TRBD2 (5 bases). The ends were cut back, 4 bases at V and 5 bases at J, with 17 bases in the middle. CDR1 SQVTM and CDR2 ANQGSEA come from the germline V gene. This CDR3 contains 14 residues. CDR3 in amino acids: CSVVRRDAGETQYF. CDR3 DNA sequence: TGCAGCGTTGTTCGTCGGGATGCCGGGGAGACCCAGTACTTC.

The chain employs TRBV9 and TRBJ2-3; TRBD1 aligns across 9 bases. Germline lookup yields CDR1 SGDLS and CDR2 YYNGEE. The J segment lost 6 bases and the V segment lost 3 bases, leaving 5 bases of the junction unmatched. CDR3 length: 14 amino acids. The CDR3 bases are TGTGCCAGCAGCGCCCGGGACAGGGAGGATACGCAGTATTTT. The encoded protein is CASSARDREDTQYF.

The gene calls are TRBV15 and TRBJ2-1; D gene uncertain. Trimming pared 2 bases from V and 9 bases from J, leaving 11 bases between. This CDR3 comprises 13 residues. Germline lookup yields CDR1 LNHNV and CDR2 YYDKDF (reference sequence). DNA of the CDR3: TGTGCCACCAGCAGACCGTCGGCCGGTGAGCAGTTCTTC. This codes for CATSRPSAGEQFF.

The rearrangement links TRBV28 to TRBJ2-5; D is unclear. The ends were cut back, 5 bases at V and 1 base at J, with 11 bases in the middle. The CDR3 contains 14 residues. CDR1 is MDHEN and CDR2 is SYDVKM in the germline V gene. The chain's CDR3 is CASSQRTLQETQYF. The CDR3 DNA reads as TGTGCCAGCAGTCAACGAACGCTCCAAGAGACCCAGTACTTC.

The chain employs TRBV30 and TRBJ1-3; D unresolved. CDR3 size: 11 residues. V shed 7 bases and J shed 0 bases, with 4 bases lying between them. CDR1 is GTSNPN and CDR2 is SVGIG in the germline V gene (reference sequence). The CDR3 reads CAYDSGNTIYF. CDR3 DNA sequence: TGTGCCTACGACTCTGGAAACACCATATATTTT.

This clone appeared a few times. The V call is TRBV29-1, the J call TRBJ2-7; weak D call: TRBD2 (6 bases). The germline V gene has CDR1 SQVTM and CDR2 ANQGSEA. Trimming took off 3 bases at V and 2 bases at J, with 8 bases between the two ends. The CDR3 runs to 12 residues. The CDR3 nucleotides are TGCAGCGTTGATGCGGGGCCCTACGAGCAGTACTTC. This sequence encodes CSVDAGPYEQYF.

The rearrangement links TRBV30 to TRBJ2-3; D not certain. The germline V gene has CDR1 GTSNPN and CDR2 SVGIG (reference sequence). CDR3 length equals 16 residues. V was clipped by 0 bases and J by 0 bases, with 13 bases between them. The CDR3 protein is CAWSVKATRSTDTQYF. In DNA, the CDR3 is TGTGCCTGGAGTGTAAAAGCGACCCGAAGCACAGATACGCAGTATTTT.

This chain's CDR3 is CSVEEQGENGEYF. The CDR3 bases are TGCAGCGTTGAGGAGCAGGGGGAAAATGGAGAGTACTTC. The V and J genes are TRBV29-1 and TRBJ2-5; 7 nucleotides agree with TRBD1. CDR1 is SQVTM and CDR2 is ANQGSEA in the germline V gene. The CDR3 is 13 residues long. J gave up 12 bases and V 3 bases, and 13 bases lay outside the gene matches.

This clone was detected a few times. This chain connects TRBV15 to TRBJ2-5; D is perhaps TRBD2 (6 bases). The V end lost 2 bases, the J end lost 2 bases, and 15 bases lay between the germline ends. Germline assignment: CDR1 LNHNV and CDR2 YYDKDF (reference sequence). This CDR3 has 16 amino acids. The CDR3 DNA is TGTGCCACCAGCAGACCCGACATCGGGGGACAAGAGACCCAGTACTTC. Its protein product is CATSRPDIGGQETQYF.

The table lists this clone with a few counts. The chain carries TRBV5-6 and TRBJ2-7; 7 bases line up with TRBD1. V shed 2 bases, J shed 6 bases, and the junction held 5 bases outside the gene matches. The CDR3 is 13 residues long. In germline, CDR1 is SGHDT, CDR2 YYEEEE. CDR3 DNA: TGTGCCAGCAGCTTCGGGACAGCCGGCGAGCAGTACTTC. This sequence encodes CASSFGTAGEQYF.

The table lists this clone with a few counts. The V and J genes are TRBV15 and TRBJ2-3; D uncertain. The length of the CDR3 is 13 residues. From germline, CDR1 is LNHNV and CDR2 YYDKDF (reference sequence). The ends were cut back, 9 bases at V and 2 bases at J, with 12 bases in the middle. This chain's CDR3 is CATKKDYTDTQYF. CDR3 DNA sequence: TGTGCCACAAAGAAAGATTACACAGATACGCAGTATTTT.